A single sample is the source of the 15 T cell receptor beta chains below, sequenced in a study of blood T cells in healthy people across ages. A sample-barcoded 5' primer and a J-beta primer mix were used in a second PCR of about 6 to 12 cycles. MiXCR was run by TCRdb on the 5' RACE reads, yielding one entry per CDR3 protein. The sample has about 1.8 million distinct CDR3 sequences, about 50% seen once. Sequenced material: blood. The receptors stem from a woman in her thirties or forties in good health.

The rearrangement links TRBV29-1 to TRBJ2-5; no definite D call. Germline assignment: CDR1 SQVTM and CDR2 ANQGSEA. CDR3 length equals 15 residues. The V end lost 0 bases, the J end lost 5 bases, and 16 bases lay between the germline ends. The CDR3 DNA is TGCAGCGTTGAAGATCAACACACGATATGGGAGACCCAGTACTTC. It encodes CSVEDQHTIWETQYF.

The chain joins TRBV12-3 or TRBV12-4 to TRBJ1-2, with D possibly matching TRBD1 (5 bases). The V end lost 6 bases, the J end lost 1 base, and 12 bases lay between the germline ends. The CDR3 contains 14 residues. The CDR3 bases are TGTGCCAGCAGGGCCCGGGGCAATAACTATGGCTACACCTTC. As protein: CASRARGNNYGYTF.

The chain couples TRBV12-3 or TRBV12-4 to TRBJ2-3; D possibly uses TRBD1 or TRBD2 (5 bases each). The ends were cut back, 8 bases at V and 0 bases at J, with 18 bases in the middle. This CDR3 has 16 amino acids. This chain's CDR3 is CASSSEGQVSTDTQYF. Here the CDR3 DNA reads TGTGCCAGCTCCTCCGAGGGGCAGGTTAGCACAGATACGCAGTATTTT.

This clonotype has only a few counts. This chain joins TRBV27 and TRBJ2-7, with a tentative D call TRBD2 (7 bases). With 4 bases removed from V and 4 bases from J, the gap between germline ends came to 17 bases. This CDR3 is built from 15 residues. Per germline, CDR1 MNHEY and CDR2 SMNVEV (reference sequence). The CDR3 spells CASSSPPGGGYEQYF. The CDR3 bases are TGTGCCAGCAGTTCCCCCCCGGGGGGCGGGTACGAGCAGTACTTC.

The V call is TRBV7-6, the J call TRBJ2-7; D remains ambiguous. In germline, CDR1 is SGHVS, CDR2 FNYEAQ. There are 14 residues in the CDR3. Trimming removed 1 base at V and 5 bases at J, with 12 bases between. This CDR3 is CASSLGYSINEQYF. CDR3 coding DNA: TGTGCCAGCAGCTTAGGTTACAGCATAAACGAGCAGTACTTC.

The chain combines TRBV5-5 with TRBJ2-7; D unclear. This CDR3 spans 15 amino acids. Trimming pared 0 bases from V and 3 bases from J, leaving 13 bases between. Germline V gives CDR1 SGHKS, CDR2 YYEKEE (reference sequence). CDR3 sequence: CASSLDGRNIYEQYF. For the CDR3, the DNA is TGTGCCAGCAGCTTGGATGGCAGAAACATCTACGAGCAGTACTTC.

This clonotype was counted a few times. The rearrangement uses TRBV6-1 and TRBJ1-5; 7 nucleotides match TRBD1. J was trimmed by 5 bases and V by 8 bases; bases with no gene match: 15. CDR3 length equals 16 residues. Germline CDR1 is MNHNS and CDR2 is SASEGT. The CDR3 DNA is TGTGCCAGCCGAACCCAGGCAGGGGGTTTACATCAGCCCCAGCATTTT. Its translation: CASRTQAGGLHQPQHF.

The chain uses TRBV6-5 and TRBJ2-7, with D hard to call. Trimming pared 6 bases from V and 5 bases from J, leaving 17 bases between. CDR1 MNHEY and CDR2 SVGAGI come from the germline V gene. CDR3 length: 14 residues. CDR3 coding DNA: TGTGCCAGCAGGGCGCCAAGGGCCGTGGACGAGCAGTACTTC. Translating gives CASRAPRAVDEQYF.

This rearrangement joins TRBV5-1 to TRBJ2-5; D may be TRBD1 or TRBD2 (5 bases each). The germline CDR1 and CDR2 sequences are SGHRS and YFSETQ. The length of the CDR3 is 16 residues. V lost 0 bases and J 5 bases, leaving 17 bases between the germline ends. CDR3 DNA sequence: TGCGCCAGCAGCTTGGCCGGGACCCTTGGGAGCGAGACCCAGTACTTC. It encodes CASSLAGTLGSETQYF. The full variable domain, its missing parts supplied by reference TRBV5-1 and TRBJ2-5, is KAGVTQTPRYLIKTRGQQVTLSCSPISGHRSVSWYQQTPGQGLQFLFEYFSETQRNKGNFPGRFSGRQFSNSRSEMNVSTLELGDSALYLCASSLAGTLGSETQYFGPGTRLLVL.

The V call is TRBV2, the J call TRBJ1-2; TRBD1 matches 9 bases. The CDR3 loop spans 13 amino acids. Germline trimming cut 1 base from V and 8 bases from J; bases unmatched to any gene: 2. Per the germline V gene, CDR1 is SNHLY and CDR2 is FYNNEI. CDR3 sequence reads: CASSEGTGVGYTF. CDR3 coding DNA: TGTGCCAGCAGTGAAGGGACAGGGGTCGGCTACACCTTC.

Only a few counts were recorded for this clonotype. V gene TRBV5-1 combines with J gene TRBJ1-2, with D possibly being TRBD1 (6 bases). The V end lost 3 bases, the J end lost 12 bases, and 24 bases lay between the germline ends. CDR1 and CDR2 from the germline V gene are SGHRS and YFSETQ. This CDR3 comprises 15 residues. This chain's CDR3 is CASSSRPGADPGNTF. The CDR3 nucleotides read TGCGCCAGCAGCTCAAGGCCGGGGGCCGACCCTGGGAACACCTTC.

On this clonotype itself: An end of the junction differs from the germline gene, which may be a read error. V gene TRBV28 combines with J gene TRBJ2-7; D unclear. The germline V gene encodes CDR1 MDHEN and CDR2 SYDVKM. The CDR3 runs to 11 residues. The CDR3 DNA reads TGTTCCAGCAGTCAAAACTACGAGCAGTACTTC. This translates into CSSSQNYEQYF.

This clonotype was detected a few times. V usage is TRBV12-3 or TRBV12-4 and J usage is TRBJ2-3, with D possibly called TRBD1 or TRBD2 (5 bases each). The ends were cut back, 6 bases at V and 7 bases at J, with 11 bases in the middle. The CDR3 totals 12 residues. The CDR3 region has the DNA TGTGCCAGCAGCCTAGAGGGGCATACGCAGTATTTT. The encoded protein is CASSLEGHTQYF.

This clonotype came up once. The chain is built from TRBV21-1 and TRBJ1-4; the table's D call of TRBD1 was not tested on the DNA. TRBV21-1 is flagged as a pseudogene. This CDR3 has 15 amino acids. This chain's CDR3 is CASSVRGMANEKLFF. Here the CDR3 DNA reads TGTGCCAGCAGCGTCCGGGGTATGGCTAATGAAAAACTGTTTTTT.

The CDR3 spells CASSYSTGERTYF. The CDR3, as DNA: TGTGCCAGCAGTTACTCCACTGGTGAACGCACGTACTTC. The J gene is TRBJ2-5, the V gene TRBV6-6, with D uncertain. There are 13 residues in the CDR3. V was cut by 0 bases and J by 13 bases, with 15 bases left in between. Germline CDR1 reads MNHNY; CDR2 reads SVGAGI (reference sequence).